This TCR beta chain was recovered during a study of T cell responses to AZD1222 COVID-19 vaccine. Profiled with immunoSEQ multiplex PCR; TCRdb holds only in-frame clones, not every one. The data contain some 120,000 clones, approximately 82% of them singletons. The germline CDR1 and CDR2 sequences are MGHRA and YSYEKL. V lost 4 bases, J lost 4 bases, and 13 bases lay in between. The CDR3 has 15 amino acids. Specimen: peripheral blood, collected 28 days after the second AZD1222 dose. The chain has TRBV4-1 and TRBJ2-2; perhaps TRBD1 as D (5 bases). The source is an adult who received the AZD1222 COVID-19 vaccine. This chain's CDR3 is CASSLWQGGTGELFF. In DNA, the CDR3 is TGCGCCAGCAGCCTATGGCAGGGCGGCACCGGGGAGCTGTTTTTT.